This T cell receptor beta chain is drawn from a study of T cells after somatic rescue of genetic block. The table lists this clone with a few counts. Here immunoSEQ multiplex PCR was the method, and the copy in TCRdb shows in-frame clones only, minus some. The sample lists 110,000 or so clones; over 80% were seen once. The CDR3 is made up of 13 amino acids. Trimming took off 6 bases at V and 1 base at J, with 9 bases between the two ends. This chain connects TRBV23-1 to TRBJ1-2; D uncertain. TRBV23-1 is marked as an open reading frame, function uncertain. This receptor was obtained from a woman aged 18-35 years. Material for sequencing was peripheral blood mononuclear cells (PBMCs). CDR3 in DNA: TGCGCCAGCAGGCGGGAGCTTAACTATGGCTACACCTTC. Protein sequence: CASRRELNYGYTF.